This T cell receptor (beta chain) was captured by sequencing in a study of CD8+ T cells in alopecia areata. Study-wide context: Recipient mice, roughly 6-10-week-old female C3H/HeJ animals, received skin from 6-12-month-old C3H/HeJ graft donors with spontaneous alopecia.

Germline-derived CDR1 and CDR2 are GKSSPN and SITVG. The CDR3 has 13 amino acids. TCR sequencing used cDNA made by reverse transcription of extracted RNA. Generated by immunoSEQ multiplex PCR, the TCRdb table keeps only in-frame clones and is missing some. This sample comprises roughly 260,000 clones, none seen once only. Study-level points and caveats: Resident alphabeta T cells of normal skin are also sequenced in scalp samples. Normal scalp showed lower clonality than lesional scalp, especially alopecia totalis/universalis. Patients showed less clear TCR sequence sharing than mice, possibly partly because of HLA diversity.

This clone has just a few counts. Its antigen is undetermined. The genes are named according to mouse. The CDR3 goes on 4 residues after the read ends, and that part is filled in from the germline J gene. The study sorted pooled cutaneous lymph node cells by CD4, CD8alpha, NKG2D, NKG2ACE and other markers. This chain links TRBV31 with TRBJ2-7, with 9 bases identical to TRBD1. Sequencing input: CD4+ T cells sorted from a lymph node. The TCR sequence derives from a C3H/HeJ mouse with alopecia areata. This strain's MHC haplotype is H2-k. Partial CDR3 DNA: TGTGCCTGGAGTAGACAGGGGGATTAT. This encodes CAWSRQGDY. The complete CDR3 protein is CAWSRQGDYEQYF.